These 18 T cell receptor beta chains were sequenced from one sample in a study of beta chain features in type 1 diabetes. Expressed TCRB transcripts were sequenced, since all the RNA that had been isolated was reverse transcribed. Using immunoSEQ multiplex PCR, the repertoire was profiled, and TCRdb retains in-frame clones only, with some absent. The sample has over 700,000 clones, about a sixth seen once. Sequencing input: naive CD4+ T cells from blood. The receptors were gathered from a woman younger than 30 in good health.

In this sample, this clone turned up a few times. The CDR3 here is CATSRPDRELSEKLFF. CDR3 nucleotide sequence: TGTGCCACCAGCAGACCTGACAGGGAGCTAAGTGAAAAACTGTTTTTT. The gene calls are TRBV15 and TRBJ1-4, with 7 bases lining up with TRBD1. Germline CDR1 and CDR2: LNHNV and YYDKDF (reference sequence). Losses at the gene ends were 2 bases for V and 7 bases for J; bases not matched to a gene: 10. The CDR3 spans 16 residues.

This clone was picked up a small number of times. The sample holds other DNA sequences that translate to the same CDR3. The chain joins TRBV7-2 to TRBJ1-1; D gene unclear. The germline V gene has CDR1 SGHTA and CDR2 FQGNSA. The length of the CDR3 is 14 residues. V was trimmed by 2 bases and J by 0 bases, leaving 7 bases between them. The CDR3 protein is CASSLSGVNTEAFF. The CDR3 coding sequence is TGTGCCAGCAGCTTATCAGGTGTGAACACTGAAGCTTTCTTT.

The V call is TRBV19, the J call TRBJ2-7; 10 bases are a match to TRBD2. This CDR3 contains 14 residues. Per the germline V gene, CDR1 is LNHDA and CDR2 is SQIVND (reference sequence). The J segment lost 1 base and the V segment lost 7 bases, leaving 4 bases of the junction unmatched. CDR3 loop: CASKRTSGSYEQYF. The CDR3 DNA follows: TGTGCCAGTAAGCGGACTAGCGGATCCTACGAGCAGTACTTC.

This clone was counted between two and nine times. At the DNA level, this CDR3 is encoded by other sequences in the same sample as well. V gene TRBV6-5 combines with J gene TRBJ2-3; a possible D gene is TRBD2 (5 bases). Germline CDR1 MNHEY, CDR2 SVGAGI. V dropped 0 bases and J dropped 1 base, with 8 bases sitting between them. The CDR3 is 15 amino acids. The CDR3 region has the DNA TGTGCCAGCAGTTACTCAGGAGGAGGCACAGATACGCAGTATTTT. It encodes CASSYSGGGTDTQYF.

The V call is TRBV28, the J call TRBJ1-5, with 7 nucleotides matching TRBD1. The CDR3 extends over 13 amino acids. V lost 11 bases, J lost 4 bases, and 8 bases stayed unmatched. Germline V gene sequence: CDR1 MDHEN, CDR2 SYDVKM. CDR3 amino acids: CASYDRVNQPQHF. The CDR3, as DNA: TGTGCCTCCTACGACAGGGTTAATCAGCCCCAGCATTTT. Combining the CDR3 with reference TRBV28 and TRBJ1-5 gives the whole variable domain DVKVTQSSRYLVKRTGEKVFLECVQDMDHENMFWYRQDPGLGLRLIYFSYDVKMKEKGDIPEGYSVSREKKERFSLILESASTNQTSMYLCASYDRVNQPQHFGDGTRLSIL.

The J gene is TRBJ2-1, the V gene TRBV7-9; no clear D. V lost 2 bases and J 3 bases, leaving 20 bases between the germline ends. CDR1 is SEHNR and CDR2 is FQNEAQ in the germline V gene (reference sequence). This CDR3 has 18 residues. The CDR3 region is CASSLYVGIREHYNEQFF. The DNA for the CDR3 is TGTGCCAGCAGCTTATACGTGGGGATCCGAGAACACTACAATGAGCAGTTCTTC.

The chain has TRBV4-3 and TRBJ1-5; D is undetermined. CDR3 length equals 15 residues. The V end lost 4 bases, the J end lost 0 bases, and 10 bases lay between the germline ends. The V gene's germline CDR1 is LGHNA and CDR2 YSLEER. The CDR3 is CASSPSVASNQPQHF. The CDR3 DNA reads TGCGCCAGCAGCCCGTCGGTGGCTAGCAATCAGCCCCAGCATTTT.

This chain joins TRBV2 and TRBJ2-1, with D possibly TRBD1 on 6 matching bases. CDR3 length equals 14 residues. The V gene's germline CDR1 is SNHLY and CDR2 FYNNEI. V was trimmed by 6 bases and J by 2 bases, leaving 11 bases between them. The DNA of the CDR3 is TGTGCCAGCAGACGGGACACTGCCTACAATGAGCAGTTCTTC. Translation: CASRRDTAYNEQFF.

This clone was seen a handful of times. The chain joins TRBV7-9 to TRBJ2-1; D is unclear. Germline CDR1 SEHNR, CDR2 FQNEAQ (reference sequence). Trimming left V 2 bases short and J 8 bases short, with 7 bases between. CDR3 size: 12 residues. The CDR3 reads CASSLFADEQFF. CDR3 nucleotide sequence: TGTGCCAGCAGCTTATTTGCGGATGAGCAGTTCTTC.

The chain is built from TRBV25-1 and TRBJ1-1, with D possibly being TRBD1 (6 bases). V was clipped by 2 bases and J by 5 bases, with 12 bases between them. The CDR3 consists of 14 residues. The germline V gene has CDR1 MGHDK and CDR2 SYGVNS. CDR3 coding DNA: TGTGCCAGCAGTGAAGTCAGGGGTGGGACTGAAGCTTTCTTT. It codes for CASSEVRGGTEAFF. The full variable domain, in which reference TRBV25-1 and TRBJ1-1 provide the parts outside the CDR3, is EADIYQTPRYLVIGTGKKITLECSQTMGHDKMYWYQQDPGMELHLIHYSYGVNSTEKGDLSSESTVSRIRTEHFPLTLESARPSHTSQYLCASSEVRGGTEAFFGQGTRLTVV.

This sequence joins TRBV2 and TRBJ2-7, with 9 bases identical to TRBD1. This CDR3 is 14 amino acids long. The V gene's germline CDR1 is SNHLY and CDR2 FYNNEI. After removal of 7 bases from V and 1 base from J, the junction contained 5 bases not matched to a gene. CDR3 sequence reads: CASMSGTGSYEQYF. The DNA of the CDR3 is TGTGCCAGCATGTCCGGGACAGGGTCCTACGAGCAGTACTTC.

V gene TRBV7-9 combines with J gene TRBJ1-5, with TRBD1 as a possible D gene (5 bases). Trimming took 5 bases from V and 7 from J, leaving 15 bases between them. In germline, CDR1 is SEHNR, CDR2 FQNEAQ (reference sequence). The CDR3 runs 14 residues. CDR3 sequence (DNA): TGTGCCAGCAGCCCCCGAGGGGCGCAGCAGCCCCAGCATTTT. Protein: CASSPRGAQQPQHF.

This clone was counted between two and nine times. The chain joins TRBV5-1 to TRBJ2-2; no clear D gene. Per germline, CDR1 SGHRS and CDR2 YFSETQ. Trimming shortened V by 0 bases and J by 2 bases, and 8 bases separated the two germline ends. CDR3 size: 15 residues. CDR3 amino acids: CASSLVARNTGELFF. CDR3 nucleotides: TGCGCCAGCAGCTTGGTAGCTCGAAACACCGGGGAGCTGTTTTTT.

V is TRBV18 and J is TRBJ1-1, with 9 positions matching TRBD1. Trimming cost V 8 bases and J 1 base; bases outside gene matches: 5. CDR3 size: 14 residues. The V gene's germline CDR1 is KGHSH and CDR2 LQKENI. For the CDR3, the DNA is TGTGCCAGCGCCCGGGACAGGGAGAACACTGAAGCTTTCTTT. Its protein product is CASARDRENTEAFF. The full variable domain, with the rest looked up from reference TRBV18 and TRBJ1-1, is NAGVMQNPRHLVRRRGQEARLRCSPMKGHSHVYWYRQLPEEGLKFMVYLQKENIIDESGMPKERFSAEFPKEGPSILRIQQVVRGDSAAYFCASARDRENTEAFFGQGTRLTVV.

This chain links TRBV18 with TRBJ2-7; no firm D call. The CDR3 is made up of 13 amino acids. V lost 3 bases and J lost 2, with 8 bases in between. The V gene's germline CDR1 is KGHSH and CDR2 LQKENI. CDR3 DNA: TGTGCCAGCTCACCGCGCAGGACCTACGAGCAGTACTTC. Residues: CASSPRRTYEQYF.

This clone has just a few counts. This chain joins TRBV5-1 and TRBJ2-1; a possible D gene is TRBD2 (5 bases). V lost 5 bases, J lost 5 bases, and 11 bases lay in between. The CDR3 is made up of 13 amino acids. The V gene's germline CDR1 is SGHRS and CDR2 YFSETQ. This CDR3 is CASSTDLNNEQFF. CDR3 nucleotide sequence: TGCGCCAGCAGTACGGACTTGAACAATGAGCAGTTCTTC.

This clone appeared a few times. V gene TRBV6-5 combines with J gene TRBJ2-5; D is uncertain. Trimming shortened V by 6 bases and J by 4 bases, and 15 bases separated the two germline ends. The CDR3 contains 14 residues. In germline, CDR1 is MNHEY, CDR2 SVGAGI. CDR3 residues: CASSPAGSGETQYF. The CDR3 DNA follows: TGTGCCAGCAGCCCGGCAGGTTCGGGAGAGACCCAGTACTTC.

This clone turned up a few times. The rearrangement links TRBV14 to TRBJ1-3; unclear D gene. Germline V CDR1 and CDR2: SGHDN, FVKESK. The CDR3 totals 12 residues. V was pared by 4 bases and J by 4 bases, with 5 bases between. The CDR3 DNA sequence: TGTGCCAGCAGCCTTACCGGAAACACCATATATTTT. Translation gives CASSLTGNTIYF.